This TCR beta chain was documented in a study of T cell responses to AZD1222 COVID-19 vaccine. Sequencing used immunoSEQ multiplex PCR; TCRdb keeps in-frame clones, though not all of them. Among approximately 100,000 clones listed, about nine tenths were seen once. The ends were cut back, 0 bases at V and 4 bases at J, with 13 bases in the middle. The CDR3 length is 15 residues. Germline values: CDR1 SGHRS, CDR2 YFSETQ. Sequencing was performed on peripheral blood, taken on day 0 of AZD1222 vaccination. The chain couples TRBV5-1 to TRBJ1-2, with D tentatively TRBD1 (6 bases). The sequence was collected from an adult in good health. The CDR3 DNA sequence: TGCGCCAGCAGCTTGGCCTCACAGGGAAGCTATGGCTACACCTTC. Amino acid sequence: CASSLASQGSYGYTF.